Included here is one T cell receptor (beta chain) sequence, with context. Its antigen specificity is not known. Base qualities are not recorded, but no much larger clone differs from it by a single base. V is cut by 7 bases and J by 0 bases, and the space between the germline ends is 15 bases. The CDR3 numbers 15 residues from cysteine through phenylalanine. Just CDR3 DNA is preserved here, 45 bases in frame from base 1. From a lookup of the germline V gene, CDR1 and CDR2 are SQVTM and ANQGSEA. The data belong to a study of shared T cell receptors in the human thymus (dated by TCRdb to 2020 to 2023). Background for the entire study: The study examined how the human thymus generates shared, self-reactive T-cell receptor alpha chains.

Libraries came from the immunoSEQ multiplex PCR assay. As stored in TCRdb, this immuneACCESS dataset retains in-frame rearrangements with V and J assigned. A fraction of the clones does not appear; measured against another copy, unresolved V genes explain less than half of the discrepancy, and the remainder lacks a known reason. The sample data list over 450,000 clones, and more than 75% of these were observed just once. The ten largest clones capture roughly 0.013% of the sample. These data also featured in a second study, about human thymus T cells. The second source states: The donors were immunologically healthy infants in Finland who had open corrective cardiac surgery for congenital heart defects. Thymus tissue was collected as surgical resects that were removed during corrective cardiac surgery. Both the thymic and the peripheral blood repertoires appeared to show biased V and J gene segment usage. Highly overlapping thymic TCR repertoires among unrelated individuals were reported in the related research. The study described the TCR alpha and beta repertoires in under ten infant thymus samples and a few matching peripheral blood samples. Donor ages ranging from about 7 to 250 days were recorded, and roughly six male and a couple of female infants were included in the cohort. Thymocytes were mechanically released from the tissue and were stored as pellets of roughly 10-34 million cells at -70 degrees C. A QIAsymphony instrument was used to extract genomic DNA from frozen cell pellets. TCRB and TCRAD loci were amplified from a standardized quantity of quality-controlled genomic DNA using the immunoSEQ multiplex PCR assay. The amplicons covered the V(D)J region and were long enough to include the CDR3 and to identify the V and J genes. Amplicon sequencing was performed on an Illumina platform through the commercial immunoSEQ service. Primer bias and sequencing errors were corrected as previously described, and TCRAD and TCRB were defined on the basis of the IMGT database. Repertoires were analysed with immunoSEQ Analyzer 3.0 and VDJTools, covering basic statistics, V/J segment usage, diversity estimates, rarefaction and pairwise overlap. Diversity was estimated using the Chao1, ChaoE, Efron-Thisted, Shannon and inverse Simpson indices, and was also estimated on datasets down-sampled to the size of the smallest sample. Repertoire overlap used strict matching of CDR3 nucleotide sequence, V gene and J gene, with Jaccard-based multidimensional scaling clustering. Thymus samples yielded on average around 800,000 unique TCRB clonotypes, compared with about 80,000 from blood samples.

The rearrangement joined TRBV29-1 to TRBJ1-4; no D gene call is confident. This TCR was recovered from a boy younger than two with a congenital heart defect. Donor details come from another sample of the same person, matched by shared clones. Sequencing was carried out using thymocytes. The DNA is as follows: TGCAGCGCCTTCCTAGTGGAATCAACTAATGAAAAACTGTTTTTT. This gives the protein CSAFLVESTNEKLFF.